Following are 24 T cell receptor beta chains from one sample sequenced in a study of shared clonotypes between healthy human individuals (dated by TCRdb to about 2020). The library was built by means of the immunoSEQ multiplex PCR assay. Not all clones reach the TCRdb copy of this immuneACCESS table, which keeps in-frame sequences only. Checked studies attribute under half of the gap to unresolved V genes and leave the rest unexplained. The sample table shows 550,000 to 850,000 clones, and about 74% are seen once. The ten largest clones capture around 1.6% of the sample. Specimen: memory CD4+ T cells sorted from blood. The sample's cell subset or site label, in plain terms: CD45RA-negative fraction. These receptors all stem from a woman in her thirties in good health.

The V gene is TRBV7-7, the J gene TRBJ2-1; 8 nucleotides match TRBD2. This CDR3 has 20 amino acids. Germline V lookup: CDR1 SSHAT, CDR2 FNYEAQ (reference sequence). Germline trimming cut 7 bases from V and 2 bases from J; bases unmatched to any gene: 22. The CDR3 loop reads CASKGKPRPALAGPYNEQFF. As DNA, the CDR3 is TGTGCCAGCAAGGGAAAACCCCGCCCCGCTCTAGCGGGTCCCTACAATGAGCAGTTCTTC.

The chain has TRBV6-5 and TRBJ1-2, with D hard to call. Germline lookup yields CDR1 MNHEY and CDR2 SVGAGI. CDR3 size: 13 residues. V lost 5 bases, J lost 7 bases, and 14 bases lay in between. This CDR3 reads CASSGMDRPGYTF. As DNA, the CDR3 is TGTGCCAGCAGTGGGATGGACCGTCCTGGCTACACCTTC.

The CDR3 DNA is TGTGCCTGGAGTTCCGGGGGGCCGGCCGCTTTCTTT. It specifies CAWSSGGPAAFF. V usage is TRBV30 and J usage is TRBJ1-1, with a tentative D call TRBD1 (6 bases). The CDR3 has 12 amino acids. Germline V gives CDR1 GTSNPN, CDR2 SVGIG (reference sequence). The ends were cut back, 2 bases at V and 11 bases at J, with 15 bases in the middle.

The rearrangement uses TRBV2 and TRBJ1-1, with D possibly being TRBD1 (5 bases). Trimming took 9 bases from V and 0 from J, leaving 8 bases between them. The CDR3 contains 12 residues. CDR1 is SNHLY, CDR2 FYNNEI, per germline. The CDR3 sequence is CASIRVNTEAFF. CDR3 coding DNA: TGTGCCAGTATCAGGGTGAACACTGAAGCTTTCTTT.

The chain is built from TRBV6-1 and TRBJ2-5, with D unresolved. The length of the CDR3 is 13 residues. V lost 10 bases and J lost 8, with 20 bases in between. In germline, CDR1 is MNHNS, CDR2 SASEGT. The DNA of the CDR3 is TGTGCCACTTCGACGCCGGTAAGAGATACCCAGTACTTC. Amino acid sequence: CATSTPVRDTQYF.

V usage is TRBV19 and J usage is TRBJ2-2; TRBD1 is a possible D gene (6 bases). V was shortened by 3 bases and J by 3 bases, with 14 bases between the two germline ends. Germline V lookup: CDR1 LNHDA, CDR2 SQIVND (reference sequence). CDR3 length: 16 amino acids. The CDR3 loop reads CASSIGTLLDTGELFF. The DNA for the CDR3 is TGTGCCAGTAGTATCGGGACATTACTGGACACCGGGGAGCTGTTTTTT.

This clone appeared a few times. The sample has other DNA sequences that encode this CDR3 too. The CDR3 protein is CASSWGTDGNTIYF. In DNA, the CDR3 is TGCGCCAGCAGCTGGGGGACGGATGGAAACACCATATATTTT. The chain carries TRBV5-1 and TRBJ1-3; maybe TRBD1 (5 bases). The CDR3 length is 14 residues. CDR1 is SGHRS, CDR2 YFSETQ, per germline. Trimming left V 3 bases short and J 3 bases short, with 10 bases between.

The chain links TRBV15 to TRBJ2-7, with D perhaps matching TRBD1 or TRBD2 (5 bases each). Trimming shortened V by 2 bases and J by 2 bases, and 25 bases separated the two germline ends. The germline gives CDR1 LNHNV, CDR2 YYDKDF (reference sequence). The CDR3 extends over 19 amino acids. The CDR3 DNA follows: TGTGCCACCAGCAGACTCTCCATCGATCCCGGGACGGATACCTACGAGCAGTACTTC. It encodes CATSRLSIDPGTDTYEQYF.

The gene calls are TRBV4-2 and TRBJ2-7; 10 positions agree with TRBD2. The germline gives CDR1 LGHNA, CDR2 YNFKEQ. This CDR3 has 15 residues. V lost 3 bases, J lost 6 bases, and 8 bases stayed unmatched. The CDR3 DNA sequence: TGTGCCAGCAGCCAGCACTCTAGCGGGAGTGGCGAGCAGTACTTC. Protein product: CASSQHSSGSGEQYF.

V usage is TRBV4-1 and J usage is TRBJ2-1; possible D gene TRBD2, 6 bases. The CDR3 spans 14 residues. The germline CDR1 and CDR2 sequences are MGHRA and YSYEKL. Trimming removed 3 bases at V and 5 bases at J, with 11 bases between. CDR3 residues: CASSQSGLDNEQFF. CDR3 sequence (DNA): TGCGCCAGCAGCCAGAGCGGGCTCGACAATGAGCAGTTCTTC.

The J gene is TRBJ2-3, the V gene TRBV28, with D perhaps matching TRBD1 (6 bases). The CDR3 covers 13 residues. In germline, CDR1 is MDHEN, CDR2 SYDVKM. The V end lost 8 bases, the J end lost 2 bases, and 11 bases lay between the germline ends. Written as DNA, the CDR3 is TGTGCCAGCTGGGGGCCATTCACAGATACGCAGTATTTT. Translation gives CASWGPFTDTQYF.

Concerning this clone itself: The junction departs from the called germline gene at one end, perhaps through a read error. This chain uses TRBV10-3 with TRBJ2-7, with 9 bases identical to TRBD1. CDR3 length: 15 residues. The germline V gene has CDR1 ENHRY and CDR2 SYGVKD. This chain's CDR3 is CAISESVSGRGQGKF. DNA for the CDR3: TGTGCCATCAGTGAGTCAGTTTCGGGGAGGGGACAGGGAAAATTC.

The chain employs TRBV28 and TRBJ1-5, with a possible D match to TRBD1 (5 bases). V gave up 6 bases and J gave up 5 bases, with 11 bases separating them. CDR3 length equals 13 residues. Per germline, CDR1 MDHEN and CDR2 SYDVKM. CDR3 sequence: CASRHQGDQPQHF. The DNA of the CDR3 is TGTGCCAGCAGACACCAGGGAGATCAGCCCCAGCATTTT. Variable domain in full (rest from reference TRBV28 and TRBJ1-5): DVKVTQSSRYLVKRTGEKVFLECVQDMDHENMFWYRQDPGLGLRLIYFSYDVKMKEKGDIPEGYSVSREKKERFSLILESASTNQTSMYLCASRHQGDQPQHFGDGTRLSIL.

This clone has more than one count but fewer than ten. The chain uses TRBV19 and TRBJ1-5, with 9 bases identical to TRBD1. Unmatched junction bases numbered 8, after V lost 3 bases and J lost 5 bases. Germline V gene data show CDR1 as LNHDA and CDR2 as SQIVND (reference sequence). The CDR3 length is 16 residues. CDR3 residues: CASSIRTGVGDQPQHF. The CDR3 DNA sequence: TGTGCCAGTAGTATTCGGACAGGGGTTGGGGATCAGCCCCAGCATTTT.

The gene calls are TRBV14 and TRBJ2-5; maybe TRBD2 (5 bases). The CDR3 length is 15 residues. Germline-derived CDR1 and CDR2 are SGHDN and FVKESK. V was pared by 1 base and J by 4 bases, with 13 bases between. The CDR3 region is CASSQGLPPGETQYF. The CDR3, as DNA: TGTGCCAGCAGCCAAGGACTACCCCCGGGAGAGACCCAGTACTTC.

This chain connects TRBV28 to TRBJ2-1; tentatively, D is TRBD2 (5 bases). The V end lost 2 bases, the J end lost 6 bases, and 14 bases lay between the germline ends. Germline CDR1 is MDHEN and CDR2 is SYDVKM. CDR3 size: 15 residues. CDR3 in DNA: TGTGCCAGCAGTTTAGAGAGGGCCGTCGGCAATGAGCAGTTCTTC. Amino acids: CASSLERAVGNEQFF.

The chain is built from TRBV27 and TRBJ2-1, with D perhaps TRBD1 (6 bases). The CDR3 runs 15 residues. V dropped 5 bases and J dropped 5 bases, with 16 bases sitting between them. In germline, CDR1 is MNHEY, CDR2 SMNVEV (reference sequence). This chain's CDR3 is CASSLPGTHHNEQFF. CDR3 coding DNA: TGTGCCAGCAGTCTTCCCGGGACACATCACAATGAGCAGTTCTTC.

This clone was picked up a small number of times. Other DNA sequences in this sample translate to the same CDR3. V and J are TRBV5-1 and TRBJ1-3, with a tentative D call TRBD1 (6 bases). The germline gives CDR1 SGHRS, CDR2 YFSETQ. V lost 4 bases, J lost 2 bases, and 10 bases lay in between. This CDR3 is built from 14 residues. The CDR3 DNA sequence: TGCGCCAGCAGCGCCGGGACAACTGGAAACACCATATATTTT. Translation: CASSAGTTGNTIYF.

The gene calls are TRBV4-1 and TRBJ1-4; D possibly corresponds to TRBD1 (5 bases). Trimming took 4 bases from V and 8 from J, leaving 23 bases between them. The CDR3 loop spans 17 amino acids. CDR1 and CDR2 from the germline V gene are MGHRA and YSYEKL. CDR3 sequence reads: CASSRAPPGLGWEKLFF. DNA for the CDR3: TGCGCCAGCAGCCGGGCCCCTCCGGGACTTGGGTGGGAAAAACTGTTTTTT.

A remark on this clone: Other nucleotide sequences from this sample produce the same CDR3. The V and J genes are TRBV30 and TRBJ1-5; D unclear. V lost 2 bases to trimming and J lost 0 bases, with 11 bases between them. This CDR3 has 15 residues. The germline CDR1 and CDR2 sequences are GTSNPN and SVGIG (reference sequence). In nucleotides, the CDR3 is TGTGCCTGGAGTTCCGGGAGTTCTAGCAATCAGCCCCAGCATTTT. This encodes CAWSSGSSSNQPQHF.

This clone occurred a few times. In DNA, the CDR3 is TGCGCCAGCAGCCAGTTAGCGGGAGGGGGAAGCACAGATACGCAGTATTTT. Translating it yields CASSQLAGGGSTDTQYF. V and J are TRBV5-1 and TRBJ2-3; 11 bases are a match to TRBD2. CDR3 length: 17 amino acids. The V and J ends lost 4 bases and 0 bases, in that order; junction bases with no gene match: 7. CDR1 and CDR2 (germline): SGHRS, YFSETQ.

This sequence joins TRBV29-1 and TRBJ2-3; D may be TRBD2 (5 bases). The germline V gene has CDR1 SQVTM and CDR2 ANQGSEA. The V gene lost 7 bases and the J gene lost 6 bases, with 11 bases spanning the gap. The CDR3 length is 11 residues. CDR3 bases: TGCAGCGAACGGACTTCCGATACGCAGTATTTT. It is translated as CSERTSDTQYF.

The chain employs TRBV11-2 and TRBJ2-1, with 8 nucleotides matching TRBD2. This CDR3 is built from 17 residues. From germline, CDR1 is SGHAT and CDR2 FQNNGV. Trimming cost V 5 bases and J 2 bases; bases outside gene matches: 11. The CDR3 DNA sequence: TGTGCCAGCAGCCCTGAGGTAACGGGAGGGCCCTACAATGAGCAGTTCTTC. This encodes CASSPEVTGGPYNEQFF.

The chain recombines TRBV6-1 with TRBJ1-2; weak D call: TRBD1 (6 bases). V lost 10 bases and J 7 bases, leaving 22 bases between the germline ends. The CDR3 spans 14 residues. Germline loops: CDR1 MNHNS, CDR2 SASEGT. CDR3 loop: CATNRDAGAGGYTF. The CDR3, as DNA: TGTGCCACCAACCGGGACGCAGGGGCGGGTGGCTACACCTTC.